One sample yielded the 30 T cell receptor beta chains listed below, sequenced in a study of T cell changes during pregnancy in multiple sclerosis. Sequencing used immunoSEQ multiplex PCR; TCRdb keeps in-frame clones, though not all of them. This sample has about 100,000 clones, with around 92% found just once. Specimen: peripheral blood, collected in the first trimester of pregnancy. Receptor source: a female donor with multiple sclerosis, enrolled in a pregnancy study.

This clone was counted between two and nine times. Additional DNA sequences in this sample encode the identical CDR3. This chain joins TRBV29-1 and TRBJ1-1; possible D gene TRBD1, 5 bases. V was trimmed by 5 bases and J by 1 base, leaving 11 bases between them. Looked up from germline, CDR1 is SQVTM and CDR2 is ANQGSEA. The CDR3 spans 13 residues. CDR3 nucleotides: TGCAGCGTTAGTGGCAGGGCGAACACTGAAGCTTTCTTT. As protein: CSVSGRANTEAFF.

This chain links TRBV7-6 with TRBJ2-7, with D possibly being TRBD2 (6 bases). The CDR3 totals 15 residues. Germline V gene data show CDR1 as SGHVS and CDR2 as FNYEAQ. The V end lost 1 base, the J end lost 3 bases, and 13 bases lay between the germline ends. This CDR3 reads CASSLELRGIYEQYF. The CDR3 DNA sequence: TGTGCCAGCAGCTTAGAGTTGCGGGGAATCTACGAGCAGTACTTC.

CDR3 loop: CASSSRVPGVNTEAFF. CDR3 DNA sequence: TGCGCCAGCAGCTCCCGAGTCCCGGGGGTGAACACTGAAGCTTTCTTT. V gene TRBV5-1 combines with J gene TRBJ1-1; tentatively, D is TRBD1 (5 bases). Germline CDR1 SGHRS, CDR2 YFSETQ. This CDR3 region has 16 residues. V lost 3 bases and J lost 0, with 15 bases in between.

The rearrangement joins TRBV28 to TRBJ1-1; 7 bases are a match to TRBD1. This CDR3 region has 11 residues. The V gene end was trimmed by 4 bases and the J gene end by 10 bases; junction bases not matched to a gene: 3. Germline V lookup: CDR1 MDHEN, CDR2 SYDVKM. CDR3: CASSSTGVAFF. Written as DNA, the CDR3 is TGTGCCAGCAGTTCCACAGGGGTAGCTTTCTTT. Full variable domain (outside the CDR3, taken from reference TRBV28 and TRBJ1-1): DVKVTQSSRYLVKRTGEKVFLECVQDMDHENMFWYRQDPGLGLRLIYFSYDVKMKEKGDIPEGYSVSREKKERFSLILESASTNQTSMYLCASSSTGVAFFGQGTRLTVV.

This clone was seen a handful of times. The chain links TRBV5-1 to TRBJ2-7; weak D call: TRBD2 (5 bases). Trimming took 1 base from V and 0 from J, leaving 17 bases between them. The CDR3 consists of 17 residues. Germline CDR1 reads SGHRS; CDR2 reads YFSETQ. The CDR3 spells CASSLTSLVSSSYEQYF. CDR3 sequence (DNA): TGCGCCAGCAGCTTGACTAGTTTAGTATCGAGCTCCTACGAGCAGTACTTC.

The gene calls are TRBV4-2 and TRBJ2-3; TRBD1 matches at 7 bases. Germline assignment: CDR1 LGHNA and CDR2 YNFKEQ. This CDR3 spans 16 amino acids. Trimming cost V 0 bases and J 2 bases; bases outside gene matches: 5. The CDR3 region has the DNA TGTGCCAGCAGCCAAGAACCGGGACAGATCACAGATACGCAGTATTTT. Residues: CASSQEPGQITDTQYF.

This sequence joins TRBV19 and TRBJ2-1, with 11 bases aligning to TRBD2. The V gene end was trimmed by 6 bases and the J gene end by 7 bases; junction bases not matched to a gene: 20. This CDR3 has 19 residues. The germline V gene has CDR1 LNHDA and CDR2 SQIVND (reference sequence). In DNA, the CDR3 is TGTGCCAGTAGCAAAGAGTTCCCCTCACTAGCGGGAGTAGGGAATGAGCAGTTCTTC. As protein: CASSKEFPSLAGVGNEQFF.

V gene TRBV19 combines with J gene TRBJ2-6; tentatively, D is TRBD1 (6 bases). From germline, CDR1 is LNHDA and CDR2 SQIVND (reference sequence). Trimming removed 5 bases at V and 4 bases at J, with 15 bases between. The CDR3 is made up of 16 amino acids. CDR3 coding DNA: TGTGCCAGTAGTCTTATCACAGGGACCGGGGCCAACGTCCTGACTTTC. It specifies CASSLITGTGANVLTF.

This rearrangement joins TRBV5-4 to TRBJ2-1, with D unresolved. Germline V CDR1 and CDR2: SGHNT, YYREEE (reference sequence). This CDR3 is 13 amino acids long. Trimming took 0 bases from V and 5 from J, leaving 6 bases between them. The CDR3 DNA follows: TGTGCCAGCAGCTTGGTGGGCGACAATGAGCAGTTCTTC. As protein: CASSLVGDNEQFF.

The chain is built from TRBV15 and TRBJ2-7; 10 positions agree with TRBD2. J was trimmed by 5 bases and V by 5 bases; bases with no gene match: 9. The germline V gene has CDR1 LNHNV and CDR2 YYDKDF (reference sequence). The CDR3 covers 15 residues. In DNA, the CDR3 is TGTGCCACCAGCTTCCGACTAGCGGGCAAAAACGAGCAGTACTTC. It specifies CATSFRLAGKNEQYF.

In DNA, the CDR3 is TGTGCCAGCAGCCTGGACAGGGAAATCAATGAGCAGTTCTTC. Amino acids: CASSLDREINEQFF. The V gene is TRBV7-8, the J gene TRBJ2-1; 8 nucleotides line up with TRBD1. CDR3 size: 14 residues. Germline V gene sequence: CDR1 SGHVS, CDR2 FQNEAQ. The trim removed 5 bases at V and 6 bases at J, leaving 6 bases unmatched.

This clone was seen only once. Mismatch with germline at one junction end may stem from a read error. The chain employs TRBV2 and TRBJ2-2, with 8 bases fitting TRBD2. CDR3 length: 16 residues. Germline assignment: CDR1 SNHLY and CDR2 FYNNEI. The CDR3 nucleotides read TGTGCCAGCAGTCAAGCGGGAGAGAGCGAGACCGGGGAGCTGTTTTTT. This encodes CASSQAGESETGELFF.

This clone came up once. V and J are TRBV19 and TRBJ2-1, with TRBD2 matching over 13 bases. CDR1 and CDR2 from the germline V gene are LNHDA and SQIVND (reference sequence). The CDR3 spans 18 residues. Unmatched junction bases numbered 15, after V lost 5 bases and J lost 8 bases. The CDR3 DNA reads as TGTGCCAGTAGTGTTCGCGCCGCAACTAGCGGGAGGGTTTATGAGCAGTTCTTC. It codes for CASSVRAATSGRVYEQFF. The entire variable domain, with the rest obtained from reference TRBV19 and TRBJ2-1, is as follows: DGGITQSPKYLFRKEGQNVTLSCEQNLNHDAMYWYRQDPGQGLRLIYYSQIVNDFQKGDIAEGYSVSREKKESFPLTVTSAQKNPTAFYLCASSVRAATSGRVYEQFFGPGTRLTVL.

The gene calls are TRBV10-3 and TRBJ2-7, with 8 bases identical to TRBD2. The junction had 7 bases not matched to a gene; V was cut back by 6 bases and J by 0 bases. The CDR3 contains 15 residues. Germline CDR1 ENHRY, CDR2 SYGVKD. The CDR3 region has the DNA TGTGCCATCAGCCGGGGAGCGGGAGTCTCCTACGAGCAGTACTTC. Translating it yields CAISRGAGVSYEQYF.

CDR3 nucleotide sequence: TGTGCCAGCAGTCAACTAGCGGGAGGGTTCACAGATACGCAGTATTTT. It yields the protein CASSQLAGGFTDTQYF. The rearrangement links TRBV27 to TRBJ2-3; 13 bases align to TRBD2. The CDR3 has 16 amino acids. Germline CDR1 reads MNHEY; CDR2 reads SMNVEV (reference sequence). V dropped 5 bases and J dropped 2; count of bases not matched to a gene: 4.

V is TRBV27 and J is TRBJ1-2; 7 bases align to TRBD1. The J segment lost 3 bases and the V segment lost 6 bases, leaving 10 bases of the junction unmatched. CDR3 length equals 15 residues. Germline V lookup: CDR1 MNHEY, CDR2 SMNVEV (reference sequence). The CDR3 here is CASSQTGSFYYGYTF. In DNA, the CDR3 is TGTGCCAGCAGCCAGACAGGGTCTTTTTACTATGGCTACACCTTC.

This chain connects TRBV27 to TRBJ2-3, with D possibly TRBD1 on 5 matching bases. The CDR3 loop spans 15 amino acids. CDR1 is MNHEY and CDR2 is SMNVEV in the germline V gene (reference sequence). V was cut by 7 bases and J by 4 bases, with 18 bases left in between. The CDR3 sequence is CASKDSPNGADTQYF. As DNA, the CDR3 is TGTGCCAGCAAAGACAGCCCAAATGGCGCAGATACGCAGTATTTT.

The J gene is TRBJ2-5, the V gene TRBV5-1; D is possibly TRBD2 (6 bases). Germline loops: CDR1 SGHRS, CDR2 YFSETQ. V was pared by 3 bases and J by 5 bases, with 26 bases between. The CDR3 has 18 residues. Written as DNA, the CDR3 is TGCGCCAGCAGCTCGGAGGGCCAAAAGCGGGCGGGTGTTGAGACCCAGTACTTC. Protein: CASSSEGQKRAGVETQYF.

This chain uses TRBV2 with TRBJ2-5; 11 positions agree with TRBD2. Trimming cost V 4 bases and J 3 bases; bases outside gene matches: 1. Germline assignment: CDR1 SNHLY and CDR2 FYNNEI. CDR3 length: 14 amino acids. In DNA form, the CDR3 reads TGTGCCAGCAGTGTACTAGCGGGAGAAGAGACCCAGTACTTC. Translating it yields CASSVLAGEETQYF.

This chain connects TRBV27 to TRBJ1-5; 10 bases are shared with TRBD1. In germline, CDR1 is MNHEY, CDR2 SMNVEV (reference sequence). This CDR3 has 14 residues. V dropped 3 bases and J dropped 6; count of bases not matched to a gene: 2. The CDR3 is CASSFGTGVQPQHF. The CDR3 region has the DNA TGTGCCAGCAGTTTCGGGACAGGGGTTCAGCCCCAGCATTTT.

V usage is TRBV19 and J usage is TRBJ1-2, with D tentatively TRBD1 (5 bases). From germline, CDR1 is LNHDA and CDR2 SQIVND (reference sequence). This CDR3 has 13 residues. V dropped 6 bases and J dropped 0 bases, with 8 bases sitting between them. The CDR3: CASRGRANYGYTF. CDR3 nucleotides: TGTGCCAGTAGGGGCAGGGCTAACTATGGCTACACCTTC.

The J gene is TRBJ2-7, the V gene TRBV7-6; D is unclear. Germline CDR1 reads SGHVS; CDR2 reads FNYEAQ. The CDR3 sequence is 13 residues long. Trimming stripped 2 bases from V and 4 bases from J, with 9 bases between. CDR3 loop: CASSLRFGYEQYF. DNA for the CDR3: TGTGCCAGCAGCTTACGTTTCGGGTACGAGCAGTACTTC.

V and J are TRBV6-5 and TRBJ2-2; 9 nucleotides align to TRBD1. Germline CDR1 and CDR2: MNHEY and SVGAGI. Germline trimming cut 8 bases from V and 4 bases from J; bases unmatched to any gene: 8. The CDR3 loop spans 15 amino acids. CDR3 protein: CASSQGAIGTGELFF. The CDR3 DNA sequence: TGTGCCAGCTCACAGGGGGCGATTGGCACCGGGGAGCTGTTTTTT.

The chain carries TRBV19 and TRBJ1-2; 7 positions agree with TRBD1. With 7 bases clipped from V and 5 bases from J, the junction kept 10 bases outside the gene matches. CDR1 and CDR2 (germline): LNHDA, SQIVND (reference sequence). The CDR3 has 14 residues. The CDR3 spells CASTPGTARYGYTF. CDR3 bases: TGTGCCAGTACACCCGGGACAGCAAGATATGGCTACACCTTC.

The chain recombines TRBV18 with TRBJ2-5; TRBD2 matches 11 bases. The CDR3 contains 15 residues. The V and J ends lost 6 bases and 4 bases, in that order; junction bases with no gene match: 7. Germline CDR1 KGHSH, CDR2 LQKENI. CDR3 region: CASSSTSGTVETQYF. The CDR3 DNA follows: TGTGCCAGCTCGTCGACTAGCGGGACGGTAGAGACCCAGTACTTC.

The chain recombines TRBV27 with TRBJ2-7; D gene ambiguous. Germline V gene sequence: CDR1 MNHEY, CDR2 SMNVEV (reference sequence). The CDR3 runs 14 residues. Trimming pared 1 base from V and 2 bases from J, leaving 9 bases between. This CDR3 is CASSLLAEPYEQYF. CDR3 DNA sequence: TGTGCCAGCAGTTTATTGGCAGAACCCTACGAGCAGTACTTC.

This rearrangement joins TRBV27 to TRBJ2-3; D gene unclear. Germline-derived CDR1 and CDR2 are MNHEY and SMNVEV (reference sequence). CDR3 length: 16 residues. Deletions cut 2 bases from V and 3 bases from J, with 15 bases between. The CDR3 spells CASSLQARSPTDTQYF. The CDR3 coding sequence is TGTGCCAGCAGTTTACAAGCGAGATCTCCAACAGATACGCAGTATTTT.

V and J are TRBV2 and TRBJ2-1, with 8 bases that match TRBD1. This CDR3 has 16 residues. Germline CDR1 is SNHLY and CDR2 is FYNNEI. The V and J ends lost 6 bases and 4 bases, in that order; junction bases with no gene match: 11. Written as DNA, the CDR3 is TGTGCCAGCAGAGCTCCCGGGACAGGAAATTACAATGAGCAGTTCTTC. It codes for CASRAPGTGNYNEQFF.

The V gene is TRBV2, the J gene TRBJ2-1; 12 bases are shared with TRBD2. After removal of 2 bases from V and 8 bases from J, the junction contained 10 bases not matched to a gene. Per germline, CDR1 SNHLY and CDR2 FYNNEI. This CDR3 region has 17 residues. CDR3 bases: TGTGCCAGCAGTGAATCAAGCGTGACTAGCGGGAGCGATGAGCAGTTCTTC. This sequence encodes CASSESSVTSGSDEQFF.

The rearrangement uses TRBV28 and TRBJ2-7; possible D gene TRBD2, 7 bases. Germline CDR1 reads MDHEN; CDR2 reads SYDVKM. This CDR3 comprises 15 residues. Trimming cost V 5 bases and J 6 bases, with 20 bases left between them. The CDR3 protein is CASSPGGVQGREQYF. The CDR3 nucleotides read TGTGCCAGCAGTCCTGGGGGGGTACAGGGCCGCGAGCAGTACTTC.